Below, 30 T cell receptor beta chains from the same sample are listed, as sequenced in a study of shared clonotypes between healthy human individuals. The data were produced by immunoSEQ multiplex PCR, yet TCRdb's version contains in-frame clones alone and is incomplete. The sample records 2 million to 2.5 million clones, about 94% being singletons. Sequencing input: naive CD4+ T cells sorted from blood. The subset: CD45RA+ positively selected. The receptors shown here come from a man aged 18 to 30 in good health.

The chain carries TRBV11-2 and TRBJ2-2; 8 bases align to TRBD2. J was trimmed by 5 bases and V by 1 base; bases with no gene match: 3. CDR3 length: 15 residues. The germline V gene has CDR1 SGHAT and CDR2 FQNNGV. Here the CDR3 reads CASSLVLADTGELFF. The CDR3 DNA follows: TGTGCCAGCAGCTTAGTACTAGCGGATACCGGGGAGCTGTTTTTT.

This clone was picked up one time. The rearrangement uses TRBV18 and TRBJ1-1, with a tentative D call TRBD1 (5 bases). Germline loops: CDR1 KGHSH, CDR2 LQKENI. The CDR3 runs to 15 residues. The germline V and J ends were trimmed by 2 bases and 4 bases, with 14 bases remaining between them. This CDR3 is CASSPGYLGTTEAFF. The CDR3 nucleotides are TGTGCCAGCTCACCAGGCTACTTGGGGACCACTGAAGCTTTCTTT.

With respect to this clone: The sample has other DNA sequences that encode this CDR3 too. The rearrangement links TRBV5-4 to TRBJ2-7; 11 nucleotides match TRBD2. Germline assignment: CDR1 SGHNT and CDR2 YYREEE (reference sequence). Trimming removed 3 bases from V and 3 bases from J; junction bases left unmatched: 5. This CDR3 has 15 residues. The CDR3 loop reads CASSSIAGGGYEQYF. CDR3 in DNA: TGTGCCAGCAGCTCCATAGCGGGAGGGGGCTACGAGCAGTACTTC.

The gene calls are TRBV6-6 and TRBJ2-7, with TRBD1 as a possible D gene (6 bases). V was clipped by 4 bases and J by 2 bases, with 9 bases between them. Germline loops: CDR1 MNHNY, CDR2 SVGAGI (reference sequence). This CDR3 has 13 amino acids. CDR3 protein: CASSWTDTYEQYF. The CDR3 DNA reads as TGTGCCAGCAGTTGGACAGACACCTACGAGCAGTACTTC.

The chain links TRBV7-9 to TRBJ1-2; weak D call: TRBD1 (5 bases). V was pared by 0 bases and J by 6 bases, with 8 bases between. The germline CDR1 and CDR2 sequences are SEHNR and FQNEAQ (reference sequence). This CDR3 contains 13 residues. CDR3 in DNA: TGTGCCAGCAGCTTAGCGGGGACGGATGGCTACACCTTC. As protein: CASSLAGTDGYTF.

The chain combines TRBV10-3 with TRBJ1-1; 7 nucleotides agree with TRBD1. Germline V gives CDR1 ENHRY, CDR2 SYGVKD. The CDR3 covers 14 residues. With 7 bases clipped from V and 1 base from J, the junction kept 6 bases outside the gene matches. For the CDR3, the DNA is TGTGCCATCAAGGGGGCGGGGACGAACACTGAAGCTTTCTTT. As protein: CAIKGAGTNTEAFF.

V is TRBV28 and J is TRBJ2-7; D possibly matches TRBD1 or TRBD2 (6 bases each). CDR3 length: 13 residues. Germline lookup yields CDR1 MDHEN and CDR2 SYDVKM. The germline V and J ends were trimmed by 8 bases and 0 bases, with 11 bases remaining between them. The CDR3 DNA reads as TGTGCCAGCTCGAGGGGGGCCTCCTACGAGCAGTACTTC. Translating gives CASSRGASYEQYF.

The chain has TRBV5-1 and TRBJ1-2; TRBD1 aligns across 7 bases. Germline CDR1 and CDR2: SGHRS and YFSETQ. There are 16 residues in the CDR3. The ends lost 3 bases at V and 8 bases at J; junction bases unmatched: 16. CDR3 in DNA: TGCGCCAGCAGCTCCAGACCCGGACAGGTCGCTGCGGGCTACACCTTC. This encodes CASSSRPGQVAAGYTF.

This clone was recorded only once. The rearrangement links TRBV29-1 to TRBJ2-4; TRBD1 matches at 7 bases. Trimming cost V 5 bases and J 6 bases; bases outside gene matches: 7. The CDR3 has 13 amino acids. CDR1 is SQVTM, CDR2 ANQGSEA, per germline. CDR3 amino acids: CSVNVDRRNIQYF. DNA for the CDR3: TGCAGCGTTAACGTGGACAGGAGAAACATTCAGTACTTC.

V and J are TRBV2 and TRBJ2-7; TRBD2 matches at 10 bases. Trimming took 6 bases from V and 4 from J; bases not matched to a gene: 9. CDR3 size: 15 residues. Looked up from germline, CDR1 is SNHLY and CDR2 is FYNNEI. The DNA of the CDR3 is TGTGCCAGCAGCGAAATAGCGGGAGGATTATACGAGCAGTACTTC. Protein sequence: CASSEIAGGLYEQYF.

The chain employs TRBV10-2 and TRBJ2-5; 7 positions match TRBD1. Germline V lookup: CDR1 WSHSY, CDR2 SAAADI. The V segment lost 5 bases and the J segment 4 bases; nucleotides outside the gene matches: 4. This CDR3 has 13 amino acids. The CDR3: CASSRGQRETQYF. For the CDR3, the DNA is TGCGCCAGCAGTCGGGGACAGAGAGAGACCCAGTACTTC.

The gene calls are TRBV18 and TRBJ1-6, with D perhaps matching TRBD1 (5 bases). The V end lost 6 bases, the J end lost 4 bases, and 19 bases lay between the germline ends. CDR1 KGHSH and CDR2 LQKENI come from the germline V gene. This CDR3 contains 17 residues. The CDR3 reads CASSGGTGTTYNSPLHF. The CDR3 nucleotides are TGTGCCAGCTCGGGGGGGACCGGGACTACATATAATTCACCCCTCCACTTT.

The gene calls are TRBV11-2 and TRBJ2-1, with 8 bases matching TRBD2. Per the germline V gene, CDR1 is SGHAT and CDR2 is FQNNGV. V was pared by 3 bases and J by 4 bases, with 5 bases of the junction left unmatched. The CDR3 spans 15 residues. CDR3 bases: TGTGCCAGCAGCTTCAGGGCGGGGGGTTACAATGAGCAGTTCTTC. It yields the protein CASSFRAGGYNEQFF.

This sequence joins TRBV7-9 and TRBJ1-2; D remains unclear. This CDR3 is built from 15 residues. V was clipped by 5 bases and J by 0 bases, with 13 bases between them. In germline, CDR1 is SEHNR, CDR2 FQNEAQ (reference sequence). The CDR3 spells CASSHGGPTNYGYTF. CDR3 coding DNA: TGTGCCAGCAGCCACGGCGGGCCAACTAACTATGGCTACACCTTC.

This chain connects TRBV4-2 to TRBJ2-5; D remains ambiguous. The CDR3 totals 15 residues. V dropped 0 bases and J dropped 3 bases, with 11 bases sitting between them. Germline values: CDR1 LGHNA, CDR2 YNFKEQ. The CDR3 sequence: CASSQDGHPEETQYF. CDR3 nucleotides: TGTGCCAGCAGCCAAGATGGCCACCCCGAAGAGACCCAGTACTTC.

This sequence joins TRBV6-4 and TRBJ2-5, with D uncertain. Germline CDR1 is MRHNA and CDR2 is SNTAGT. The CDR3 is made up of 12 amino acids. Trimming took 3 bases from V and 3 from J, leaving 5 bases between them. The CDR3 nucleotides read TGTGCCAGCAGTGAGTGGGAAGAGACCCAGTACTTC. It codes for CASSEWEETQYF.

This clone turned up a few times. The chain links TRBV7-6 to TRBJ1-2, with 9 bases matching TRBD1. The CDR3 runs to 14 residues. Unmatched junction bases numbered 5, after V lost 4 bases and J lost 5 bases. Germline V gene sequence: CDR1 SGHVS, CDR2 FNYEAQ. The CDR3 DNA follows: TGTGCCAGCAGCTCGGGACAGGGACGGTATGGCTACACCTTC. This sequence encodes CASSSGQGRYGYTF.

On this clone: This sample also contains other DNA sequences that code for the same CDR3. The V gene is TRBV2, the J gene TRBJ1-1; a weak D match, TRBD1 (6 bases). The CDR3 length is 13 residues. V dropped 6 bases and J dropped 1 base, with 9 bases sitting between them. Per the germline V gene, CDR1 is SNHLY and CDR2 is FYNNEI. CDR3 nucleotides: TGTGCCAGCAGCCTGACAGGGAACACTGAAGCTTTCTTT. It specifies CASSLTGNTEAFF.

The table lists this clone with a few counts. Other DNA sequences of this sample code for an identical CDR3. The chain recombines TRBV2 with TRBJ1-5, with no clear D. CDR1 and CDR2 (germline): SNHLY, FYNNEI. CDR3 length: 13 residues. Trimming left V 4 bases short and J 1 base short, with 5 bases between. DNA for the CDR3: TGTGCCAGCAGTGTCACCAGCAATCAGCCCCAGCATTTT. Its translation is CASSVTSNQPQHF.

This rearrangement joins TRBV25-1 to TRBJ1-5; weak D call: TRBD1 (5 bases). The CDR3 runs to 14 residues. V gave up 4 bases and J gave up 6 bases, with 13 bases separating them. Per germline, CDR1 MGHDK and CDR2 SYGVNS. DNA for the CDR3: TGTGCCAGCAGTGGCGGGGGGTACACTCAGCCCCAGCATTTT. It specifies CASSGGGYTQPQHF.

This chain joins TRBV6-1 and TRBJ1-4; D remains unclear. Germline assignment: CDR1 MNHNS and CDR2 SASEGT. This CDR3 contains 13 residues. V lost 1 base, J lost 3 bases, and 3 bases lay in between. In DNA form, the CDR3 reads TGTGCCAGCAGTGAAGGCTCTAATGAAAAACTGTTTTTT. Translation: CASSEGSNEKLFF.

This CDR3 is CASSEWTAVLNTEAFF. The CDR3 DNA is TGTGCCAGCAGTGAATGGACAGCCGTTCTGAACACTGAAGCTTTCTTT. V usage is TRBV6-1 and J usage is TRBJ1-1; TRBD1 might be the D (6 bases). The CDR3 sequence is 16 residues long. The germline V and J ends were trimmed by 2 bases and 0 bases, with 13 bases remaining between them. Germline CDR1 is MNHNS and CDR2 is SASEGT.

V is TRBV27 and J is TRBJ2-2, with a possible D match to TRBD1 (6 bases). The V end lost 5 bases, the J end lost 0 bases, and 7 bases lay between the germline ends. The CDR3 sequence is 14 residues long. Looked up from germline, CDR1 is MNHEY and CDR2 is SMNVEV (reference sequence). CDR3 nucleotides: TGTGCCAGCAGTGACAGGCCGAACACCGGGGAGCTGTTTTTT. As protein: CASSDRPNTGELFF.

V is TRBV6-6 and J is TRBJ1-5; D is unresolved. The V gene's germline CDR1 is MNHNY and CDR2 SVGAGI (reference sequence). The V end lost 5 bases, the J end lost 6 bases, and 8 bases lay between the germline ends. This CDR3 has 12 amino acids. In DNA, the CDR3 is TGTGCCAGCAGTGACTGGGCTCAGCCCCAGCATTTT. Translated: CASSDWAQPQHF.

The V gene is TRBV29-1, the J gene TRBJ1-5; D is unresolved. Germline V gives CDR1 SQVTM, CDR2 ANQGSEA. The germline V and J ends were trimmed by 4 bases and 0 bases, with 13 bases remaining between them. The CDR3 totals 15 residues. The CDR3 DNA reads TGCAGCGTTGGGGTCACAATGGATAGCAATCAGCCCCAGCATTTT. It specifies CSVGVTMDSNQPQHF.

This clone has only one observation. The chain is built from TRBV7-8 and TRBJ1-1; D is ambiguous. Germline V gene data show CDR1 as SGHVS and CDR2 as FQNEAQ. This CDR3 contains 15 residues. V was trimmed by 5 bases and J by 1 base, leaving 14 bases between them. DNA of the CDR3: TGTGCCAGCAGCCCCGAGGCGGGCTGGAACACTGAAGCTTTCTTT. Its protein product is CASSPEAGWNTEAFF.

V gene TRBV6-6 combines with J gene TRBJ2-1, with D perhaps being TRBD1 or TRBD2 (5 bases each). This CDR3 comprises 13 residues. Germline CDR1 reads MNHNY; CDR2 reads SVGAGI (reference sequence). V shed 5 bases and J shed 10 bases, with 15 bases lying between them. CDR3 nucleotides: TGTGCCAGCAGTCGCGACTGGGGCGGGGAGCAGTTCTTC. Residues: CASSRDWGGEQFF.

The rearrangement joins TRBV7-8 to TRBJ2-1; 14 bases match TRBD2. V trimming: 1 base; J trimming: 7 bases; junction bases outside the gene matches: 6. Germline V gene sequence: CDR1 SGHVS, CDR2 FQNEAQ. The CDR3 runs to 17 residues. DNA of the CDR3: TGTGCCAGCAGCTTAGGCCGACTAGCGGGAGGGTTAAATGAGCAGTTCTTC. The encoded protein is CASSLGRLAGGLNEQFF.

The chain links TRBV5-1 to TRBJ2-7; D is possibly TRBD2 (6 bases). V was shortened by 5 bases and J by 4 bases, with 16 bases between the two germline ends. CDR1 is SGHRS, CDR2 YFSETQ, per germline. This CDR3 spans 14 amino acids. The CDR3, as DNA: TGCGCCAGCAGACCATCCGGGACTCAATACGAGCAGTACTTC. This translates into CASRPSGTQYEQYF.

This clone is a singleton in its sample. The chain combines TRBV5-8 with TRBJ2-7; unclear D gene. Trimming left V 4 bases short and J 1 base short, with 6 bases between. Per germline, CDR1 SGHTS and CDR2 YDEGEE. This CDR3 has 12 residues. CDR3 sequence: CASSLESYEQYF. The CDR3 DNA reads as TGTGCCAGCAGCCTGGAGTCCTACGAGCAGTACTTC.